The T cell receptor beta chain described here comes from a study of identical twins. This CDR3 is built from 11 residues. V was pared by 7 bases and J by 8 bases, with 11 bases between. This clonotype was seen only a few times. TCRdb reprocessed the 5' RACE reads with MiXCR, giving one entry per CDR3 protein. The top ten clones hold 4% to 5.5% of a sample with about 690,000 distinct CDR3 sequences, around 20% of them seen once. This sample also belongs to another study, concerning T cells expressing NK-cell markers.

This clonotype was sampled from a woman aged 18-35 years in good health. V and J are TRBV12-3 or TRBV12-4 and TRBJ1-2; D is unclear. The sample comprised PBMCs. The CDR3 nucleotides are TGTGCCAGCACCCTCCGAGGCGGCTACACCTTC. It codes for CASTLRGGYTF.